One sample yielded the 21 T cell receptor beta chains listed below, sequenced in a study of cytomegalovirus exposure and HLA in healthy donors. Sequenced by immunoSEQ multiplex PCR; TCRdb stores in-frame clones only, minus some. The table shows about 190,000 clones, with more than 80% occurring only once. The sequencing input was PBMCs. All receptors come from a man aged 18 to 29 in good health and CMV-seropositive.

The V call is TRBV5-1, the J call TRBJ2-5, with TRBD2 matching 9 bases. This CDR3 contains 16 residues. The V gene's germline CDR1 is SGHRS and CDR2 YFSETQ. V dropped 5 bases and J dropped 1; count of bases not matched to a gene: 9. The CDR3 bases are TGCGCCAGCAGAGGAATAGGGACTAGCCCCCAAGAGACCCAGTACTTC. Amino acid sequence: CASRGIGTSPQETQYF.

This clone appeared a single time. V and J are TRBV6-1 and TRBJ2-7, with a tentative D call TRBD1 (6 bases). CDR3 size: 14 residues. Per germline, CDR1 MNHNS and CDR2 SASEGT. V was trimmed by 4 bases and J by 1 base, leaving 11 bases between them. The CDR3 here is CASSARTASYEQYF. Written as DNA, the CDR3 is TGTGCCAGCAGTGCGAGGACAGCTTCCTACGAGCAGTACTTC.

The chain joins TRBV6-5 to TRBJ2-4; 8 bases agree with TRBD1. The CDR3 sequence is 15 residues long. Germline V gene data show CDR1 as MNHEY and CDR2 as SVGAGI. The V segment lost 1 base and the J segment 5 bases; nucleotides outside the gene matches: 4. This chain's CDR3 is CASSYWTGSQNIQYF. The CDR3 DNA reads TGTGCCAGCAGTTACTGGACAGGGAGTCAAAACATTCAGTACTTC.

The V call is TRBV7-9, the J call TRBJ2-7; TRBD2 matches 14 bases. The germline CDR1 and CDR2 sequences are SEHNR and FQNEAQ (reference sequence). Trimming removed 3 bases from V and 6 bases from J; junction bases left unmatched: 4. The CDR3 runs to 15 residues. CDR3 protein: CASSFGLAGGGEQYF. As DNA, the CDR3 is TGTGCCAGCAGCTTCGGACTAGCGGGAGGTGGCGAGCAGTACTTC. Full variable domain (missing parts from reference TRBV7-9 and TRBJ2-7): DTGVSQNPRHKITKRGQNVTFRCDPISEHNRLYWYRQTLGQGPEFLTYFQNEAQLEKSRLLSDRFSAERPKGSFSTLEIQRTEQGDSAMYLCASSFGLAGGGEQYFGPGTRLTVT.

The chain couples TRBV6-1 to TRBJ1-5; the D is unclear. CDR1 is MNHNS, CDR2 SASEGT, per germline. The length of the CDR3 is 14 residues. With 7 bases removed from V and 5 bases from J, the gap between germline ends came to 15 bases. The DNA of the CDR3 is TGTGCCAGCACGGCGCGGCAGAGTGATCAGCCCCAGCATTTT. Protein: CASTARQSDQPQHF.

J is TRBJ2-1 and V is TRBV7-3; D is unclear. Germline CDR1 SGHTA, CDR2 FQGTGA. V lost 3 bases and J 1 base, leaving 10 bases between the germline ends. This CDR3 has 15 amino acids. The CDR3 sequence: CASSFEHGSYNEQFF. CDR3 DNA sequence: TGTGCCAGCAGCTTCGAACACGGGTCCTACAATGAGCAGTTCTTC.

This clone has a single count. The CDR3 here is CASSLGWASGSTDTQYF. In nucleotides, the CDR3 is TGTGCCAGCAGCTTGGGGTGGGCTAGCGGTAGCACAGATACGCAGTATTTT. The chain has TRBV13 and TRBJ2-3, with 7 bases fitting TRBD2. The junction had 9 bases not matched to a gene; V was cut back by 3 bases and J by 0 bases. Germline V gene lookup returns CDR1 PRHDT and CDR2 FYEKMQ (reference sequence). The CDR3 has 17 amino acids.

The chain joins TRBV9 to TRBJ1-4; D is perhaps TRBD1 (5 bases). Germline lookup yields CDR1 SGDLS and CDR2 YYNGEE. The CDR3 sequence is 15 residues long. Deletions cut 1 base from V and 3 bases from J, with 10 bases between. The CDR3 region is CASSVQGYPNEKLFF. CDR3 bases: TGTGCCAGCAGCGTACAGGGTTATCCTAATGAAAAACTGTTTTTT. The full variable domain, rest sourced from reference TRBV9 and TRBJ1-4, is DSGVTQTPKHLITATGQRVTLRCSPRSGDLSVYWYQQSLDQGLQFLIQYYNGEERAKGNILERFSAQQFPDLHSELNLSSLELGDSALYFCASSVQGYPNEKLFFGSGTQLSVL.

V gene TRBV5-1 combines with J gene TRBJ2-3; 8 bases map to TRBD2. Germline CDR1 reads SGHRS; CDR2 reads YFSETQ. Trimming at V came to 4 bases and at J to 2 bases, leaving 6 bases not matched to a gene. The CDR3 length is 15 residues. The CDR3 region has the DNA TGCGCCAGCAGCCCAACTAGCGGAACCACAGATACGCAGTATTTT. Translation gives CASSPTSGTTDTQYF. The full variable domain, in which reference TRBV5-1 and TRBJ2-3 provide the parts outside the CDR3, is KAGVTQTPRYLIKTRGQQVTLSCSPISGHRSVSWYQQTPGQGLQFLFEYFSETQRNKGNFPGRFSGRQFSNSRSEMNVSTLELGDSALYLCASSPTSGTTDTQYFGPGTRLTVL.

The chain has TRBV5-1 and TRBJ1-2; D unresolved. CDR3 length equals 15 residues. CDR1 and CDR2 from the germline V gene are SGHRS and YFSETQ. The germline V and J ends were trimmed by 0 bases and 1 base, with 10 bases remaining between them. The CDR3 loop reads CASSLVGAINYGYTF. The CDR3 coding sequence is TGCGCCAGCAGCTTGGTAGGAGCTATTAACTATGGCTACACCTTC.

The count of this clone is one. The chain joins TRBV18 to TRBJ1-3; tentative D call: TRBD1 (6 bases). The germline V gene has CDR1 KGHSH and CDR2 LQKENI. The V end was cut by 4 bases, the J end by 0 bases, with 10 bases between. The CDR3 has 15 residues. The CDR3 sequence is CASSQSQGSGNTIYF. Here the CDR3 DNA reads TGTGCCAGCTCACAATCACAGGGCTCTGGAAACACCATATATTTT. The variable domain in full, completed from reference TRBV18 and TRBJ1-3, reads NAGVMQNPRHLVRRRGQEARLRCSPMKGHSHVYWYRQLPEEGLKFMVYLQKENIIDESGMPKERFSAEFPKEGPSILRIQQVVRGDSAAYFCASSQSQGSGNTIYFGEGSWLTVV.

This clone occurred a few times. The chain has TRBV11-3 and TRBJ2-5, with D unclear. Germline V gives CDR1 SGHNT, CDR2 YENEEA. Trimming pared 2 bases from V and 5 bases from J, leaving 9 bases between. CDR3 length: 13 amino acids. In DNA form, the CDR3 reads TGTGCCAGCAGCTTAAAGAACGGGGAGACCCAGTACTTC. Translating gives CASSLKNGETQYF.

V and J are TRBV5-6 and TRBJ2-7; possibly TRBD1 for D (5 bases). The CDR3 has 15 amino acids. Trimming took off 1 base at V and 7 bases at J, with 18 bases between the two ends. Germline V gene data show CDR1 as SGHDT and CDR2 as YYEEEE. The CDR3 here is CASSLRQPGPFEQYF. Here the CDR3 DNA reads TGTGCCAGCAGCTTGAGACAGCCGGGCCCTTTTGAGCAGTACTTC. The full variable domain, in which reference TRBV5-6 and TRBJ2-7 provide the parts outside the CDR3, is DAGVTQSPTHLIKTRGQQVTLRCSPKSGHDTVSWYQQALGQGPQFIFQYYEEEERQRGNFPDRFSGHQFPNYSSELNVNALLLGDSALYLCASSLRQPGPFEQYFGPGTRLTVT.

The chain recombines TRBV4-2 with TRBJ2-1; 9 bases agree with TRBD2. The trim removed 2 bases at V and 9 bases at J, leaving 8 bases unmatched. This CDR3 comprises 15 residues. Germline CDR1 and CDR2: LGHNA and YNFKEQ. The CDR3 reads CASSQLTLAGREQFF. CDR3 DNA: TGTGCCAGCAGCCAACTCACTCTAGCGGGACGTGAGCAGTTCTTC.

CDR3 in amino acids: CAWSDLTGEYQPQHF. CDR3 nucleotides: TGTGCCTGGAGTGATCTGACAGGGGAGTATCAGCCCCAGCATTTT. This sequence joins TRBV30 and TRBJ1-5; the match to TRBD1 covers 8 bases. V dropped 1 base and J dropped 5; count of bases not matched to a gene: 7. Germline V gene data show CDR1 as GTSNPN and CDR2 as SVGIG (reference sequence). This CDR3 has 15 amino acids.

V usage is TRBV28 and J usage is TRBJ2-4, with 7 bases aligning to TRBD1. The CDR3 has 17 residues. Looked up from germline, CDR1 is MDHEN and CDR2 is SYDVKM. Trimming at V came to 1 base and at J to 0 bases, leaving 6 bases not matched to a gene. This CDR3 reads CASSLSRTGVAKNIQYF. The CDR3 DNA is TGTGCCAGCAGTTTATCCCGGACAGGTGTAGCCAAAAACATTCAGTACTTC.

The rearrangement uses TRBV5-1 and TRBJ1-4, with D possibly TRBD1 on 5 matching bases. This CDR3 comprises 16 residues. Germline V gives CDR1 SGHRS, CDR2 YFSETQ. V lost 3 bases to trimming and J lost 6 bases, with 18 bases between them. CDR3 residues: CASSWGGQGGDEKLFF. The CDR3 DNA is TGCGCCAGCAGCTGGGGTGGGCAGGGAGGAGATGAAAAACTGTTTTTT.

The chain joins TRBV10-3 to TRBJ1-5; D gene uncertain. Trimming took 5 bases from V and 3 from J, leaving 11 bases between them. Germline V gene lookup returns CDR1 ENHRY and CDR2 SYGVKD. CDR3 length: 14 amino acids. The CDR3 DNA reads TGTGCCATCAGTCCGGACTTAAACAATCAGCCCCAGCATTTT. Protein sequence: CAISPDLNNQPQHF.

The chain combines TRBV7-2 with TRBJ2-7; 13 nucleotides agree with TRBD2. The ends lost 5 bases at V and 4 bases at J; junction bases unmatched: 11. Per germline, CDR1 SGHTA and CDR2 FQGNSA. The CDR3 totals 17 residues. The CDR3 spells CASSDARTSGSGYEQYF. DNA for the CDR3: TGTGCCAGCAGCGACGCTCGGACTAGCGGGAGTGGGTACGAGCAGTACTTC.

The V and J genes are TRBV4-3 and TRBJ1-4; maybe TRBD1 (6 bases). Germline V gene data show CDR1 as LGHNA and CDR2 as YSLEER. With 0 bases removed from V and 8 bases from J, the gap between germline ends came to 13 bases. The CDR3 has 15 amino acids. CDR3 sequence reads: CASSQDRTGWEKLFF. CDR3 in DNA: TGCGCCAGCAGCCAAGATCGAACAGGGTGGGAAAAACTGTTTTTT.

The rearrangement links TRBV27 to TRBJ2-5; the match to TRBD2 covers 7 bases. Germline CDR1 is MNHEY and CDR2 is SMNVEV (reference sequence). This CDR3 is built from 11 residues. The trim removed 8 bases at V and 9 bases at J, leaving 6 bases unmatched. The CDR3 region is CASSLAGAQYF. CDR3 bases: TGTGCCAGCTCCTTGGCGGGGGCCCAGTACTTC.